These 32 T cell receptor beta chains were sequenced from one sample in a study of T cells after yellow fever vaccination. TCRdb re-called the 5' RACE reads through MiXCR, storing one row per CDR3 protein. The data contain about 210,000 distinct CDR3 sequences, 3% to 3.5% of them seen just once; the ten biggest clones take up about 3%. The specimen comprised CD4+ T cells sorted from PBMCs, sampled 10 days after the yellow fever booster vaccination. These receptors were taken from a young man who received the YFV17D yellow fever vaccine.

At least ten counts were recorded for this clonotype. CDR3 coding DNA: TGCGGAGTGGGACAGGACTTTTACTTGTCCGGGGAGCTGTTTTTT. This codes for CGVGQDFYLSGELFF. The gene calls are TRBV20-1 and TRBJ2-2, with 8 bases lining up with TRBD1. Germline V CDR1 and CDR2: DFQATT, SNEGSKA (reference sequence). The CDR3 loop spans 15 amino acids.

This clonotype was observed many times. The chain employs TRBV5-6 and TRBJ1-5; unclear D gene. Germline CDR1 is SGHDT and CDR2 is YYEEEE. V was trimmed by 0 bases and J by 0 bases, leaving 10 bases between them. The CDR3 runs to 16 residues. The CDR3 reads CASSLGGYNSNQPQHF. The CDR3 DNA is TGTGCCAGCAGCTTGGGCGGGTATAATAGCAATCAGCCCCAGCATTTT. Together with reference TRBV5-6 and TRBJ1-5, the CDR3 gives the full variable domain: DAGVTQSPTHLIKTRGQQVTLRCSPKSGHDTVSWYQQALGQGPQFIFQYYEEEERQRGNFPDRFSGHQFPNYSSELNVNALLLGDSALYLCASSLGGYNSNQPQHFGDGTRLSIL.

The chain joins TRBV5-4 to TRBJ2-2; D not resolved. The V gene lost 5 bases and the J gene lost 0 bases, with 8 bases spanning the gap. The germline CDR1 and CDR2 sequences are SGHNT and YYREEE (reference sequence). The CDR3 consists of 14 residues. DNA for the CDR3: TGTGCCAGCAGACCGGACCCGAACACCGGGGAGCTGTTTTTT. Its translation is CASRPDPNTGELFF. Variable domain in full (rest from reference TRBV5-4 and TRBJ2-2): ETGVTQSPTHLIKTRGQQVTLRCSSQSGHNTVSWYQQALGQGPQFIFQYYREEENGRGNFPPRFSGLQFPNYSSELNVNALELDDSALYLCASRPDPNTGELFFGEGSRLTVL.

The chain carries TRBV28 and TRBJ2-1; D call uncertain. V was trimmed by 6 bases and J by 1 base, leaving 7 bases between them. There are 13 residues in the CDR3. Germline CDR1 reads MDHEN; CDR2 reads SYDVKM. In nucleotides, the CDR3 is TGTGCCAGCAGCTCCGCTTCCTACAATGAGCAGTTCTTC. Translating it yields CASSSASYNEQFF. Full variable domain (missing parts from reference TRBV28 and TRBJ2-1): DVKVTQSSRYLVKRTGEKVFLECVQDMDHENMFWYRQDPGLGLRLIYFSYDVKMKEKGDIPEGYSVSREKKERFSLILESASTNQTSMYLCASSSASYNEQFFGPGTRLTVL.

The V and J genes are TRBV7-2 and TRBJ2-1; possibly TRBD1 for D (6 bases). V gave up 1 base and J gave up 4 bases, with 8 bases separating them. CDR1 SGHTA and CDR2 FQGNSA come from the germline V gene. The CDR3 extends over 14 amino acids. CDR3 sequence: CASSLGQVYNEQFF. DNA of the CDR3: TGTGCCAGCAGCTTAGGACAGGTGTACAATGAGCAGTTCTTC.

This clonotype was found many times. The chain recombines TRBV20-1 with TRBJ2-3; 12 bases are shared with TRBD2. This CDR3 region has 15 residues. The J segment lost 5 bases and the V segment lost 3 bases, leaving 6 bases of the junction unmatched. Germline V gene data show CDR1 as DFQATT and CDR2 as SNEGSKA (reference sequence). CDR3 amino acids: CSASPSGGAKDTQYF. The CDR3 DNA follows: TGCAGTGCTAGCCCTAGCGGGGGGGCGAAAGATACGCAGTATTTT.

This clonotype was recorded a few times. The V and J genes are TRBV10-3 and TRBJ2-6, with 10 bases aligning to TRBD1. CDR3 length: 18 residues. Germline CDR1 ENHRY, CDR2 SYGVKD. With 4 bases clipped from V and 4 bases from J, the junction kept 10 bases outside the gene matches. The CDR3 nucleotides are TGTGCCATCAGTGCGGTGACAGGGGGCGCAGGAGGGGCCAACGTCCTGACTTTC. It translates to CAISAVTGGAGGANVLTF.

This clonotype occurred many times. The rearrangement joins TRBV30 to TRBJ2-4, with D possibly matching TRBD1 (5 bases). In germline, CDR1 is GTSNPN, CDR2 SVGIG (reference sequence). V lost 0 bases to trimming and J lost 11 bases, with 8 bases between them. The CDR3 spans 11 residues. CDR3 sequence: CAWSVGQVQYF. Here the CDR3 DNA reads TGTGCCTGGAGTGTCGGACAAGTTCAGTACTTC.

This clonotype has a handful of counts. The chain couples TRBV5-1 to TRBJ2-7, with unresolved D. The CDR3 is 13 amino acids. Trimming pared 0 bases from V and 2 bases from J, leaving 6 bases between. Germline CDR1 and CDR2: SGHRS and YFSETQ. This chain's CDR3 is CASSLARPYEQYF. The DNA for the CDR3 is TGCGCCAGCAGCTTGGCCAGGCCCTACGAGCAGTACTTC.

This chain connects TRBV2 to TRBJ1-5, with D tentatively TRBD1 (6 bases). With 6 bases removed from V and 8 bases from J, the gap between germline ends came to 11 bases. This CDR3 is built from 12 residues. The germline CDR1 and CDR2 sequences are SNHLY and FYNNEI. The CDR3, as DNA: TGTGCCAGCAGCGGGGGGCGGGAGCCCCAGCATTTT. Amino acid sequence: CASSGGREPQHF.

This clonotype came up many times. This chain links TRBV5-1 with TRBJ1-4; D unclear. Germline-derived CDR1 and CDR2 are SGHRS and YFSETQ. The germline V and J ends were trimmed by 2 bases and 0 bases, with 8 bases remaining between them. CDR3 size: 15 residues. CDR3 DNA sequence: TGCGCCAGCAGCTTATCCGGCACAACTAATGAAAAACTGTTTTTT. This sequence encodes CASSLSGTTNEKLFF.

This clonotype has more than one count but fewer than ten. The chain recombines TRBV5-1 with TRBJ2-2, with 10 nucleotides matching TRBD1. Germline-derived CDR1 and CDR2 are SGHRS and YFSETQ. This CDR3 is built from 15 residues. V shed 3 bases, J shed 4 bases, and the junction held 3 bases outside the gene matches. As DNA, the CDR3 is TGCGCCAGCAGCTCCGACAGGGGGCCCACCGGGGAGCTGTTTTTT. This translates into CASSSDRGPTGELFF.

This clonotype was seen ten or more times. The V call is TRBV5-1, the J call TRBJ2-3; D is possibly TRBD1 (6 bases). V was pared by 3 bases and J by 0 bases, with 11 bases between. Germline V CDR1 and CDR2: SGHRS, YFSETQ. The CDR3 covers 15 residues. CDR3 region: CASSSRTASTDTQYF. The DNA of the CDR3 is TGCGCCAGCAGCTCGCGGACAGCTAGCACAGATACGCAGTATTTT.

This chain connects TRBV12-3 or TRBV12-4 to TRBJ2-3; D not certain. There are 12 residues in the CDR3. With 7 bases removed from V and 5 bases from J, the gap between germline ends came to 10 bases. CDR3 in amino acids: CASTLYGDTQYF. DNA of the CDR3: TGTGCCAGCACCCTTTACGGAGATACGCAGTATTTT.

This clonotype was picked up many times. V and J are TRBV6-2 or TRBV6-3 and TRBJ1-6; D unclear. The V gene's germline CDR1 is MNHEY and CDR2 SVGEGT. This CDR3 is 14 amino acids long. Deletions cut 7 bases from V and 0 bases from J, with 7 bases between. The chain's CDR3 is CASKRSSYNSPLHF. As DNA, the CDR3 is TGTGCCAGCAAAAGGAGCTCCTATAATTCACCCCTCCACTTT.

The rearrangement joins TRBV9 to TRBJ1-1; tentatively, D is TRBD1 (6 bases). The germline V gene has CDR1 SGDLS and CDR2 YYNGEE. Trimming pared 0 bases from V and 4 bases from J, leaving 10 bases between. The CDR3 loop spans 14 amino acids. The CDR3 sequence: CASSVVTGSTEAFF. CDR3 nucleotides: TGTGCCAGCAGCGTAGTAACAGGGAGCACTGAAGCTTTCTTT.

Many counts were recorded for this clonotype. The V call is TRBV4-2, the J call TRBJ2-4; 9 bases fit TRBD1. The ends lost 4 bases at V and 0 bases at J; junction bases unmatched: 7. This CDR3 region has 17 residues. Germline assignment: CDR1 LGHNA and CDR2 YNFKEQ. The chain's CDR3 is CASSLRRDRAAKNIQYF. The CDR3, as DNA: TGTGCCAGCAGCCTCCGTCGGGACAGGGCAGCCAAAAACATTCAGTACTTC.

This clonotype has a count of ten or more. The rearrangement uses TRBV5-6 and TRBJ1-1, with D tentatively TRBD1 (6 bases). The germline CDR1 and CDR2 sequences are SGHDT and YYEEEE. Trimming left V 1 base short and J 1 base short, with 14 bases between. CDR3 length equals 16 residues. CDR3 nucleotides: TGTGCCAGCAGCTTGTTCGCCAGGGGCGGGAACACTGAAGCTTTCTTT. Translation: CASSLFARGGNTEAFF.

The V and J genes are TRBV6-5 and TRBJ1-4; D is undetermined. The CDR3 length is 14 residues. Trimming left V 10 bases short and J 2 bases short, with 14 bases between. Germline lookup yields CDR1 MNHEY and CDR2 SVGAGI. CDR3 loop: CATSRFQTNEKLFF. The CDR3 DNA reads TGTGCCACTTCTAGGTTCCAGACTAATGAAAAACTGTTTTTT.

This clonotype was observed a handful of times. The chain joins TRBV24-1 to TRBJ2-3; D possibly corresponds to TRBD2 (6 bases). This CDR3 spans 13 amino acids. CDR1 and CDR2 (germline): KGHDR, SFDVKD. With 4 bases removed from V and 6 bases from J, the gap between germline ends came to 10 bases. CDR3 in DNA: TGTGCCACCAGTGACAGACTAGTTGATACGCAGTATTTT. Encoded protein: CATSDRLVDTQYF.

The chain links TRBV29-1 to TRBJ2-5; the match to TRBD1 covers 9 bases. In germline, CDR1 is SQVTM, CDR2 ANQGSEA. The trim removed 3 bases at V and 6 bases at J, leaving 11 bases unmatched. The CDR3 is 15 residues long. The CDR3 DNA reads TGCAGCGTTGACCCGGGACAGGGCTACCGGCAGACCCAGTACTTC. It specifies CSVDPGQGYRQTQYF.

The sample holds a few counts of this clonotype. This chain links TRBV2 with TRBJ2-5; 14 nucleotides match TRBD2. Germline CDR1 reads SNHLY; CDR2 reads FYNNEI. Trimming at V came to 8 bases and at J to 4 bases, leaving 6 bases not matched to a gene. The CDR3 extends over 15 amino acids. The CDR3 DNA follows: TGTGCCAGCCAATTTGGGACTAGCGGGGGAGAGACCCAGTACTTC. This gives the protein CASQFGTSGGETQYF. The variable domain in full, completed from reference TRBV2 and TRBJ2-5, reads EPEVTQTPSHQVTQMGQEVILRCVPISNHLYFYWYRQILGQKVEFLVSFYNNEISEKSEIFDDQFSVERPDGSNFTLKIRSTKLEDSAMYFCASQFGTSGGETQYFGPGTRLLVL.

At least ten counts were recorded for this clonotype. This chain uses TRBV7-9 with TRBJ2-5; TRBD1 might be the D (6 bases). The CDR3 has 13 amino acids. Per the germline V gene, CDR1 is SEHNR and CDR2 is FQNEAQ (reference sequence). Trimming left V 2 bases short and J 4 bases short, with 8 bases between. CDR3 loop: CASSLSGVETQYF. CDR3 coding DNA: TGTGCCAGCAGCTTATCAGGGGTAGAGACCCAGTACTTC.

This clonotype came up many times. The V gene is TRBV9, the J gene TRBJ2-3; 10 bases agree with TRBD2. CDR3 length equals 16 residues. Trimming at V came to 2 bases and at J to 0 bases, leaving 3 bases not matched to a gene. Looked up from germline, CDR1 is SGDLS and CDR2 is YYNGEE. The CDR3 spells CASSVLSGGSTDTQYF. The CDR3 DNA reads as TGTGCCAGCAGCGTGCTTAGCGGGGGGAGCACAGATACGCAGTATTTT.

This clonotype was seen ten or more times. V usage is TRBV9 and J usage is TRBJ2-3; weak D call: TRBD2 (6 bases). Germline V gene data show CDR1 as SGDLS and CDR2 as YYNGEE. Trimming removed 0 bases from V and 5 bases from J, with 10 bases in between. The CDR3 totals 14 residues. CDR3: CASSVVVGGDTQYF. The CDR3 coding sequence is TGTGCCAGCAGCGTAGTTGTCGGGGGAGATACGCAGTATTTT.

This clonotype occurred many times. The chain is built from TRBV6-2 or TRBV6-3 and TRBJ1-4, with unresolved D. Germline lookup yields CDR1 MNHEY and CDR2 SVGEGT. The V end lost 6 bases, the J end lost 5 bases, and 13 bases lay between the germline ends. This CDR3 comprises 14 residues. The CDR3 DNA is TGTGCCAGCAGCTGGCGGAGGAAGAATGAAAAACTGTTTTTT. It encodes CASSWRRKNEKLFF.

This clonotype showed up many times. CDR3 in amino acids: CSAPTGTSGGPKETQYF. The CDR3, as DNA: TGCAGTGCGCCCACCGGGACTAGCGGGGGACCTAAAGAGACCCAGTACTTC. The chain links TRBV20-1 to TRBJ2-5; 14 bases align to TRBD2. Germline-derived CDR1 and CDR2 are DFQATT and SNEGSKA (reference sequence). CDR3 size: 17 residues. V shed 6 bases, J shed 3 bases, and the junction held 12 bases outside the gene matches.

This clonotype has a count of ten or more. The chain couples TRBV6-5 to TRBJ2-7; 8 bases map to TRBD1. Germline V CDR1 and CDR2: MNHEY, SVGAGI. The CDR3 covers 13 residues. The junction had 4 bases not matched to a gene; V was cut back by 6 bases and J by 3 bases. The CDR3 nucleotides read TGTGCCAGCAGGCAGGGACAGGTCTACGAGCAGTACTTC. Translating gives CASRQGQVYEQYF.

The chain links TRBV7-2 to TRBJ2-5; D might be TRBD1 (5 bases). The CDR3 loop spans 13 amino acids. Deletions cut 4 bases from V and 5 bases from J, with 11 bases between. The germline CDR1 and CDR2 sequences are SGHTA and FQGNSA. CDR3 protein: CASSSGMRETQYF. DNA for the CDR3: TGTGCCAGCAGCTCAGGGATGAGGGAGACCCAGTACTTC.

This clonotype showed up many times. Mismatch with germline at one junction end may stem from a read error. This sequence joins TRBV7-7 and TRBJ2-1, with 11 bases lining up with TRBD2. The CDR3 extends over 14 amino acids. Germline V gene sequence: CDR1 SSHAT, CDR2 FNYEAQ (reference sequence). CDR3 amino acids: CASSVAGGPYEQFF. In DNA, the CDR3 is TGTGCTAGCAGTGTAGCGGGGGGGCCATATGAGCAGTTCTTC.

This clonotype was seen at least ten times. At one of its ends the junction is not consistent with the germline gene, which may arise from a read error. The chain links TRBV5-1 to TRBJ1-1, with a possible D match to TRBD1 (6 bases). The length of the CDR3 is 13 residues. Per germline, CDR1 SGHRS and CDR2 YFSETQ. The CDR3 coding sequence is TGTGCCAGCAGCCGGGACACGAACACTGAAGCTTTCTTT. This codes for CASSRDTNTEAFF.

This clonotype was detected many times. This chain uses TRBV7-2 with TRBJ2-1, with D unresolved. CDR1 and CDR2 (germline): SGHTA, FQGNSA. The germline V and J ends were trimmed by 5 bases and 6 bases, with 11 bases remaining between them. The CDR3 extends over 13 amino acids. Here the CDR3 DNA reads TGTGCCAGCAGCCAGCGACTGAGCAATGAGCAGTTCTTC. This sequence encodes CASSQRLSNEQFF.